This TCR beta chain was identified in a study of OX40 agonist ivuxolimab in advanced cancers. Turning to the study itself: Ivuxolimab, which is an agonistic anti-OX40 (CD134) antibody, was administered to the patients. Those treated in dose escalation had hepatocellular carcinoma, melanoma, renal cell cancer or head and neck cancer. Findings of the study overall: Averaged across samples, CD8+ T cells carried more expanded clones than CD4+ did. Partial responders at 0.1-3.0 mg/kg showed near-lowest clonal expansion.

The data were produced by immunoSEQ multiplex PCR, yet TCRdb's version contains in-frame clones alone and is incomplete. The sample holds 60,000 or so clones, more than 70% seen once. This clone occurred once. Its matching antigen is unknown. V was clipped by 0 bases and J by 2 bases, with 9 bases between them. Germline lookup yields CDR1 LNHNV and CDR2 YYDKDF (reference sequence). The CDR3 runs 15 residues. The material sequenced was CD4+ or CD8+ T cells sorted from blood, taken in a trial of the OX40 agonist ivuxolimab. V usage is TRBV15 and J usage is TRBJ2-3; no reliable D call. The sequence was collected from an adult with an advanced solid tumor such as melanoma, head and neck, liver or kidney cancer. CDR3 protein: CATSRDIGFTDTQYF. The CDR3 nucleotides read TGTGCCACCAGCAGAGATATAGGCTTCACAGATACGCAGTATTTT. Complete variable domain (other parts from reference TRBV15 and TRBJ2-3): DAMVIQNPRYQVTQFGKPVTLSCSQTLNHNVMYWYQQKSSQAPKLLFHYYDKDFNNEADTPDNFQSRRPNTSFCFLDIRSPGLGDTAMYLCATSRDIGFTDTQYFGPGTRLTVL.